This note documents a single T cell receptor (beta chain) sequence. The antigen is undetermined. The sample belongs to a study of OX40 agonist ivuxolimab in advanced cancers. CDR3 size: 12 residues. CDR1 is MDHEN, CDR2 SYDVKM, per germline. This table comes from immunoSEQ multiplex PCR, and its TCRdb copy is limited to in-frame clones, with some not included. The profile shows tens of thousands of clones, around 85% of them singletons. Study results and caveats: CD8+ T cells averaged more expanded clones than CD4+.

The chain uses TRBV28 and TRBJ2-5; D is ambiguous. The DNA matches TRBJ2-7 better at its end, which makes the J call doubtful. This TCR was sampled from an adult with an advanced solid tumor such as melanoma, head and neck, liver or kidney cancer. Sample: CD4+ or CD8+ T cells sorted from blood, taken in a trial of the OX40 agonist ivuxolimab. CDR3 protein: CASSPPRVEQYF. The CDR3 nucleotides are TGTGCCAGCAGCCCACCCCGGGTCGAGCAGTACTTC.